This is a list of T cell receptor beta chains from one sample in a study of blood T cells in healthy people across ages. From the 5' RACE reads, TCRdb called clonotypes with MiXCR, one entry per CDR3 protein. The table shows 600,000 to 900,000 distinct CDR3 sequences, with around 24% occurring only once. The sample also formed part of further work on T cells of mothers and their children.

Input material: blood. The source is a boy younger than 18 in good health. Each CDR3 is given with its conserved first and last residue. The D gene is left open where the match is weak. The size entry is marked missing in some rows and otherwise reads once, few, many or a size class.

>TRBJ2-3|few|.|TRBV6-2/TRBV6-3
CASSSPSSHTDTQYF
TGTGCCAGCAGTTCCCCTAGCTCCCACACAGATACGCAGTATTTT
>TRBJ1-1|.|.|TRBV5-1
CASTEKSAEGWTEAFF
TGCGCCAGCACCGAAAAGTCTGCTGAGGGTTGGACTGAAGCTTTCTTT
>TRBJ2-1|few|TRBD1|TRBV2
CASRGTGGSSSYNEQFF
TGTGCCAGCAGGGGGACAGGGGGTTCGAGCTCCTACAATGAGCAGTTCTTC
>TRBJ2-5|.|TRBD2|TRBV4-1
CASSQDQGLGETQYF
TGCGCCAGCAGCCAAGACCAGGGACTAGGGGAGACCCAGTACTTC
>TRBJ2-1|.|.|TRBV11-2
CASSNGREQFF
TGTGCCAGCAGCAACGGACGGGAGCAGTTCTTC
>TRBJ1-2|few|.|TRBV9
CASSVGNYGYTF
TGTGCCAGCAGTGTAGGGAACTATGGCTACACCTTC
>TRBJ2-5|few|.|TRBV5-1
CASSLPGLWETQYF
TGCGCCAGCAGCCTACCGGGACTGTGGGAGACCCAGTACTTC
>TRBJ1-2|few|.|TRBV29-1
CSVDRARNGYTF
TGCAGCGTTGATCGGGCGAGGAATGGCTACACCTTC
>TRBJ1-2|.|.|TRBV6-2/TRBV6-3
CASSYPGTNYGYTF
TGTGCCAGCAGTTATCCCGGGACAAACTATGGCTACACCTTC
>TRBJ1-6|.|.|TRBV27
CASSYGLRAPLHF
TGTGCCAGCAGCTATGGGCTCCGGGCACCCCTCCACTTT
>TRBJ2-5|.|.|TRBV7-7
CASSPRGQPETQYF
TGTGCCAGCAGCCCGCGGGGACAGCCAGAGACCCAGTACTTC
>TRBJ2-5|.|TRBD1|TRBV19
CASSLFMTGLQETQYF
TGTGCCAGTAGTCTTTTTATGACAGGGCTCCAAGAGACCCAGTACTTC
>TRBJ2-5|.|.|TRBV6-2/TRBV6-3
CASSNEETQYF
TGTGCCAGCAGCAACGAGGAGACCCAGTACTTC
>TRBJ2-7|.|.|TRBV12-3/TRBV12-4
CASSLAGLHEQYF
TGTGCCAGCAGCTTGGCAGGGCTCCACGAGCAGTACTTC
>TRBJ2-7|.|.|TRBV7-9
CASSRDRDPRAHYNERFF
TGTGCCAGCAGCCGTGATCGGGACCCCCGAGCCCATTACAATGAGCGGTTCTTC
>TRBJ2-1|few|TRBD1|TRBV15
CATSRVGQVHYNEQFF
TGTGCCACCAGCAGAGTCGGACAGGTCCATTACAATGAGCAGTTCTTC
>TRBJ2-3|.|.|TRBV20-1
CSQEKGTDTQYF
TGCAGTCAAGAAAAGGGTACAGATACGCAGTATTTT
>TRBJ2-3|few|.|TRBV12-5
CASLTSPSSTDTQYF
TGTGCTAGCCTAACATCACCCTCTAGCACAGATACGCAGTATTTT
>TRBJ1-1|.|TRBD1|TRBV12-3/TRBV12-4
CASSLRTGEGEAFF
TGTGCCAGCAGTCTTAGGACAGGGGAGGGTGAAGCTTTCTTT
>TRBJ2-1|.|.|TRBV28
CASSPSKGGFRFF
TGTGCCAGCAGTCCCTCCAAGGGGGGTTTTCGGTTCTTC
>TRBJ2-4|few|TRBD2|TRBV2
CASSDPSGGDIQYF
TGTGCCAGCAGCGACCCTAGCGGGGGGGACATTCAGTACTTC
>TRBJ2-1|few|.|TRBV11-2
CASSLGGPRQESYNEQFF
TGTGCCAGCAGCTTAGGGGGCCCTCGACAGGAATCCTACAATGAGCAGTTCTTC
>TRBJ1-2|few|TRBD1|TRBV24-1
CATSDQDRLYTF
TGTGCCACCAGTGATCAGGACAGGCTCTACACCTTC
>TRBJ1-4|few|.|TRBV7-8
CASSPRVATNEKLFF
TGTGCCAGCAGCCCCCGGGTAGCAACTAATGAAAAACTGTTTTTT
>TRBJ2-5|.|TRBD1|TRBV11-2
CASSSGTGGFEQYF
TGTGCCAGCAGCTCCGGGACAGGGGGTTTTGAGCAGTACTTC